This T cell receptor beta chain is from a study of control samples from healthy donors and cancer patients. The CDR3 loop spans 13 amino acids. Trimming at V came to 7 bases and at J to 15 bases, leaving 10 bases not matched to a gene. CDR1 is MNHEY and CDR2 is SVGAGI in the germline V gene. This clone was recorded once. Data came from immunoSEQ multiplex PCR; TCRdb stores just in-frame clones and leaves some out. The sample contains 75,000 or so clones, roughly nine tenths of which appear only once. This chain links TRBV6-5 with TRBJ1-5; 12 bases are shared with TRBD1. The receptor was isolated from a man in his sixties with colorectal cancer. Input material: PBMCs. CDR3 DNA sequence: TGTGCCAGCACCGGGACAGGGGGCTTTTTGTGGCATTTT. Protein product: CASTGTGGFLWHF.